The text below deals with one T cell receptor beta chain. The data belong to a study of blood T cell repertoires in COVID-19. Looking at the study overall: COVID-19 samples collected from the United States, Italy and Spain covered acute and convalescent phases. T cells, B-cell-depleted T cells, or PBMCs provided the cDNA or gDNA that served as material.

TCRdb keeps only in-frame clones here, not all; method: immunoSEQ multiplex PCR. The sample carries fewer than 150,000 clones, 80% to 85% recorded once. The CDR3 runs to 15 residues. With V trimmed by 5 bases and J by 3 bases, 8 bases remained unmatched. The germline V gene has CDR1 LNHDA and CDR2 SQIVND (reference sequence). The sample consisted of peripheral blood. The sequence was obtained from a woman older than 75 with acute or convalescent COVID-19. V is TRBV19 and J is TRBJ2-3; 7 positions match TRBD1. The CDR3 loop reads CASSPTGKATDTQYF. CDR3 coding DNA: TGTGCCAGTAGTCCGACAGGGAAGGCGACAGATACGCAGTATTTT.